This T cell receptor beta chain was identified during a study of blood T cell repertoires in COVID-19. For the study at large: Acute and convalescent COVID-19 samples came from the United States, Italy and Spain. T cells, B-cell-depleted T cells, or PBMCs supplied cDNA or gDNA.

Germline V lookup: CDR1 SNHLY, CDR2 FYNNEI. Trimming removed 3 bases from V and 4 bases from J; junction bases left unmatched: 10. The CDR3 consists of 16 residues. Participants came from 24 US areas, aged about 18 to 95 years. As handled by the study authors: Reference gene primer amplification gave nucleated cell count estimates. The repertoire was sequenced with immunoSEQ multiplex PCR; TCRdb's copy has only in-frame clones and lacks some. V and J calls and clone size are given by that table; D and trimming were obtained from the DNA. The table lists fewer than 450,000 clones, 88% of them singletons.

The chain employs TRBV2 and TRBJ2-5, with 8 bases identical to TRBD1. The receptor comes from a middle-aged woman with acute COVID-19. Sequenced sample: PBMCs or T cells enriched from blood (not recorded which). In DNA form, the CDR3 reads TGTGCCAGCAGTGACCAAGGCAGGGGGCAATTAGAGACCCAGTACTTC. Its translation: CASSDQGRGQLETQYF. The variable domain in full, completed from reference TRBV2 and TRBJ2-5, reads EPEVTQTPSHQVTQMGQEVILRCVPISNHLYFYWYRQILGQKVEFLVSFYNNEISEKSEIFDDQFSVERPDGSNFTLKIRSTKLEDSAMYFCASSDQGRGQLETQYFGPGTRLLVL.